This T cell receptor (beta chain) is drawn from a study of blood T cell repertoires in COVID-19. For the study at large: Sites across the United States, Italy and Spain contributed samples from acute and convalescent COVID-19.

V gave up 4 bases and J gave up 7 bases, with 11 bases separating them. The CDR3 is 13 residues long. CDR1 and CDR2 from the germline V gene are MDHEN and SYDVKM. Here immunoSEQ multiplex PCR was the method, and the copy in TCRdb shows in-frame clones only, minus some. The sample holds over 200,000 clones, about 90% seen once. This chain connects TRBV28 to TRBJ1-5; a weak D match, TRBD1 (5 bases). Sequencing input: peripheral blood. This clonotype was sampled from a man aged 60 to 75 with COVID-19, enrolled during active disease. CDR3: CASSSQGRQPQHF. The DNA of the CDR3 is TGTGCCAGCAGTTCCCAGGGTAGACAGCCCCAGCATTTT. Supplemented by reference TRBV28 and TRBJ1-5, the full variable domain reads DVKVTQSSRYLVKRTGEKVFLECVQDMDHENMFWYRQDPGLGLRLIYFSYDVKMKEKGDIPEGYSVSREKKERFSLILESASTNQTSMYLCASSSQGRQPQHFGDGTRLSIL.